One sample yielded the 29 T cell receptor beta chains listed below, sequenced in a study of OX40 agonist ivuxolimab in advanced cancers. Measured with immunoSEQ multiplex PCR; TCRdb has only the in-frame clones, and not every one. The profile shows over 60,000 clones, around 88% of them singletons. This specimen was CD4+ or CD8+ T cells sorted from blood, taken in a trial of the OX40 agonist ivuxolimab. These receptors were collected from an adult with an advanced solid tumor such as melanoma, head and neck, liver or kidney cancer.

The rearrangement joins TRBV5-4 to TRBJ2-5, with 9 bases matching TRBD1. The CDR3 is 17 residues long. V was clipped by 3 bases and J by 5 bases; unmatched bases: 14. The V gene's germline CDR1 is SGHNT and CDR2 YYREEE (reference sequence). The CDR3: CASSSRSTGTGKETQYF. The CDR3 DNA follows: TGTGCCAGCAGCTCCAGATCAACCGGGACAGGGAAGGAGACCCAGTACTTC.

This rearrangement joins TRBV7-2 to TRBJ2-3, with 8 bases that match TRBD2. There are 16 residues in the CDR3. The germline gives CDR1 SGHTA, CDR2 FQGNSA. The V and J ends lost 2 bases and 0 bases, in that order; junction bases with no gene match: 4. The CDR3 DNA reads as TGTGCCAGCAGCTTATCCGGGAGGGTGAGCACAGATACGCAGTATTTT. This sequence encodes CASSLSGRVSTDTQYF.

This chain links TRBV19 with TRBJ1-2; the match to TRBD1 covers 10 bases. The germline V gene has CDR1 LNHDA and CDR2 SQIVND (reference sequence). V trimming: 6 bases; J trimming: 3 bases; junction bases outside the gene matches: 10. The CDR3 is 16 residues long. This chain's CDR3 is CASRGRQGATDYGYTF. CDR3 coding DNA: TGTGCCAGTAGGGGAAGACAGGGGGCCACGGACTATGGCTACACCTTC.

This chain links TRBV6-1 with TRBJ2-7, with D possibly TRBD1 on 5 matching bases. The CDR3 spans 14 residues. Trimming pared 6 bases from V and 2 bases from J, leaving 14 bases between. CDR1 and CDR2 from the germline V gene are MNHNS and SASEGT. Written as DNA, the CDR3 is TGTGCCAGCAGCCCGTTGGGGCCTCCCTACGAGCAGTACTTC. Translated, it gives CASSPLGPPYEQYF.

The V call is TRBV6-6, the J call TRBJ2-5; D remains unclear. This CDR3 region has 13 residues. CDR1 MNHNY and CDR2 SVGAGI come from the germline V gene (reference sequence). V was clipped by 3 bases and J by 1 base, with 6 bases between them. The CDR3 DNA reads TGTGCCAGCAGTTATAATTCCCAAGAGACCCAGTACTTC. Amino acids: CASSYNSQETQYF.

This clone was counted a single time. This chain uses TRBV5-1 with TRBJ2-3; TRBD1 matches at 8 bases. Germline V gene sequence: CDR1 SGHRS, CDR2 YFSETQ. The ends lost 7 bases at V and 4 bases at J; junction bases unmatched: 8. The CDR3 consists of 14 residues. CDR3 DNA sequence: TGCGCCAGCCAGGGACAGGTGGGCCCAGATACGCAGTATTTT. It is translated as CASQGQVGPDTQYF.

The chain joins TRBV2 to TRBJ2-7; D not certain. The CDR3 runs to 13 residues. Germline values: CDR1 SNHLY, CDR2 FYNNEI. V lost 5 bases and J lost 6, with 14 bases in between. The CDR3 nucleotides read TGTGCCAGCAGTTTGGAGCGACCTCGCGAGCAGTACTTC. This sequence encodes CASSLERPREQYF.

The chain joins TRBV30 to TRBJ1-5; maybe TRBD1 (5 bases). The CDR3 covers 16 residues. Looked up from germline, CDR1 is GTSNPN and CDR2 is SVGIG (reference sequence). V shed 2 bases and J shed 4 bases, with 18 bases lying between them. As DNA, the CDR3 is TGTGCCTGGAGTTTGTCGTCCGGGGCCGGGAATCAGCCCCAGCATTTT. Protein product: CAWSLSSGAGNQPQHF.

V and J are TRBV9 and TRBJ2-7; D is possibly TRBD1 (6 bases). The germline gives CDR1 SGDLS, CDR2 YYNGEE. The ends were cut back, 1 base at V and 2 bases at J, with 13 bases in the middle. The CDR3 consists of 15 residues. CDR3 in amino acids: CASSVSGQGTYEQYF. The CDR3 DNA reads TGTGCCAGCAGCGTATCCGGGCAGGGGACCTACGAGCAGTACTTC.

CDR3 coding DNA: TGTGCCAGCAGCCCTTGGACAGCTGGGGCCAACGTCCTGACTTTC. Its translation: CASSPWTAGANVLTF. The chain couples TRBV5-4 to TRBJ2-6; perhaps TRBD1 as D (6 bases). CDR1 SGHNT and CDR2 YYREEE come from the germline V gene (reference sequence). The V gene lost 4 bases and the J gene lost 2 bases, with 10 bases spanning the gap. This CDR3 region has 15 residues.

This chain joins TRBV5-1 and TRBJ1-4; D possibly corresponds to TRBD1 (6 bases). This CDR3 spans 15 amino acids. CDR1 SGHRS and CDR2 YFSETQ come from the germline V gene. Trimming cost V 2 bases and J 3 bases, with 11 bases left between them. The CDR3 spells CASSLGGTANEKLFF. In DNA form, the CDR3 reads TGCGCCAGCAGCTTAGGGGGGACGGCTAATGAAAAACTGTTTTTT.

V gene TRBV19 combines with J gene TRBJ2-7; D gene unclear. The CDR3 covers 14 residues. Germline loops: CDR1 LNHDA, CDR2 SQIVND (reference sequence). V was cut by 3 bases and J by 0 bases, with 9 bases left in between. CDR3 nucleotide sequence: TGTGCCAGTAGTATTCGGGCGAGCTCCTACGAGCAGTACTTC. Translated: CASSIRASSYEQYF.

This clone was seen a few times. The chain is built from TRBV4-3 and TRBJ2-3; TRBD2 matches 9 bases. V lost 2 bases, J lost 3 bases, and 6 bases stayed unmatched. This CDR3 region has 16 residues. CDR1 and CDR2 (germline): LGHNA, YSLEER. This CDR3 reads CASSQQRGAGTDTQYF. The CDR3 nucleotides read TGCGCCAGCAGCCAACAGCGGGGGGCGGGGACAGATACGCAGTATTTT.

The chain carries TRBV6-1 and TRBJ2-5; D is uncertain. Germline CDR1 reads MNHNS; CDR2 reads SASEGT. V was shortened by 6 bases and J by 2 bases, with 10 bases between the two germline ends. The CDR3 contains 13 residues. Here the CDR3 DNA reads TGTGCCAGCAGGGGTGGGTTGCAAGAGACCCAGTACTTC. Its protein product is CASRGGLQETQYF.

The chain recombines TRBV19 with TRBJ1-1; 7 bases line up with TRBD1. J lost 7 bases, V lost 5 bases, and 16 bases had no gene match. The CDR3 runs 16 residues. Per the germline V gene, CDR1 is LNHDA and CDR2 is SQIVND (reference sequence). CDR3 bases: TGTGCCAGTAGTTTACGCAGGGGGGTCTTTGGTGATGAAGCTTTCTTT. Protein product: CASSLRRGVFGDEAFF.

The chain links TRBV4-2 to TRBJ2-1, with 9 bases aligning to TRBD1. V trimming: 1 base; J trimming: 3 bases; junction bases outside the gene matches: 7. Germline values: CDR1 LGHNA, CDR2 YNFKEQ. The CDR3 has 17 residues. CDR3 coding DNA: TGTGCCAGCAGCCAAGCCGGGACAGGGAGGGTCTACAATGAGCAGTTCTTC. This codes for CASSQAGTGRVYNEQFF.

The chain joins TRBV5-4 to TRBJ1-2, with D possibly TRBD1 on 5 matching bases. This CDR3 spans 14 amino acids. Looked up from germline, CDR1 is SGHNT and CDR2 is YYREEE (reference sequence). V lost 2 bases to trimming and J lost 2 bases, with 10 bases between them. CDR3 protein: CASSFGTQNYGYTF. The CDR3 nucleotides read TGTGCCAGCAGCTTCGGGACTCAAAACTATGGCTACACCTTC.

The chain couples TRBV7-3 to TRBJ1-2; D is unresolved. The CDR3 covers 13 residues. Trimming cost V 5 bases and J 5 bases, with 12 bases left between them. Germline-derived CDR1 and CDR2 are SGHTA and FQGTGA. CDR3 loop: CASSQEVGYGYTF. The CDR3 DNA is TGTGCCAGCAGCCAAGAGGTGGGGTATGGCTACACCTTC.

The chain couples TRBV28 to TRBJ2-2, with TRBD2 matching over 9 bases. Germline V gene sequence: CDR1 MDHEN, CDR2 SYDVKM. This CDR3 has 13 residues. The J segment lost 2 bases and the V segment lost 11 bases, leaving 3 bases of the junction unmatched. The CDR3 reads CAGLAGNTGELFF. For the CDR3, the DNA is TGTGCCGGGCTAGCGGGAAACACCGGGGAGCTGTTTTTT.

CDR3 in DNA: TGTGCCAGCAGTTTTACCGGGACAGGGTCCTACTATGGCTACACCTTC. Translated, it gives CASSFTGTGSYYGYTF. The J gene is TRBJ1-2, the V gene TRBV27, with 9 bases that match TRBD1. The germline V gene encodes CDR1 MNHEY and CDR2 SMNVEV (reference sequence). The junction had 8 bases not matched to a gene; V was cut back by 3 bases and J by 3 bases. The CDR3 is 16 residues long.

J is TRBJ1-3 and V is TRBV5-4, with D unclear. The germline V gene encodes CDR1 SGHNT and CDR2 YYREEE (reference sequence). The CDR3 consists of 15 residues. The V gene lost 0 bases and the J gene lost 3 bases, with 10 bases spanning the gap. The CDR3 is CASSLAEEGGNTIYF. The CDR3 nucleotides read TGTGCCAGCAGCTTGGCGGAGGAAGGTGGAAACACCATATATTTT.

The chain uses TRBV9 and TRBJ1-1; D ambiguous. The germline CDR1 and CDR2 sequences are SGDLS and YYNGEE. The V and J ends lost 4 bases and 0 bases respectively, with 13 bases between them. The CDR3 has 15 residues. The CDR3 protein is CASSRQGNLNTEAFF. Here the CDR3 DNA reads TGTGCCAGCAGCCGACAAGGGAATCTGAACACTGAAGCTTTCTTT.

The chain carries TRBV27 and TRBJ1-4; TRBD1 matches 9 bases. Germline loops: CDR1 MNHEY, CDR2 SMNVEV (reference sequence). V shed 5 bases and J 7 bases; nucleotides not matched to a gene: 14. The CDR3 extends over 17 amino acids. The CDR3 nucleotides read TGTGCCAGCAGTCTATACGGACAGGGGAGTATGAGTGAAAAACTGTTTTTT. It yields the protein CASSLYGQGSMSEKLFF.

The V call is TRBV7-2, the J call TRBJ2-3; D is ambiguous. The V end was cut by 1 base, the J end by 0 bases, with 5 bases between. The length of the CDR3 is 14 residues. Germline V gene data show CDR1 as SGHTA and CDR2 as FQGNSA. CDR3 protein: CASSLDGSTDTQYF. CDR3 coding DNA: TGTGCCAGCAGCTTAGACGGGAGCACAGATACGCAGTATTTT. Full variable domain (remainder filled in from reference TRBV7-2 and TRBJ2-3): GAGVSQSPSNKVTEKGKDVELRCDPISGHTALYWYRQSLGQGLEFLIYFQGNSAPDKSGLPSDRFSAERTGGSVSTLTIQRTQQEDSAVYLCASSLDGSTDTQYFGPGTRLTVL.

J is TRBJ1-5 and V is TRBV9; D not resolved. V dropped 1 base and J dropped 10 bases, with 12 bases sitting between them. This CDR3 contains 13 residues. Looked up from germline, CDR1 is SGDLS and CDR2 is YYNGEE. The CDR3: CASSVTWESPQHF. The CDR3 nucleotides read TGTGCCAGCAGCGTAACATGGGAATCACCCCAGCATTTT.

V gene TRBV16 combines with J gene TRBJ2-5; D is unclear. Trimming took off 0 bases at V and 4 bases at J, with 3 bases between the two ends. Germline-derived CDR1 and CDR2 are KGHSY and FQNENV. The CDR3 totals 12 residues. CDR3 sequence (DNA): TGTGCCAGCAGCCAATCGCGAGAGACCCAGTACTTC. This codes for CASSQSRETQYF.

The V call is TRBV18, the J call TRBJ2-1, with 8 bases fitting TRBD2. The length of the CDR3 is 15 residues. The V gene end was trimmed by 2 bases and the J gene end by 10 bases; junction bases not matched to a gene: 10. CDR1 KGHSH and CDR2 LQKENI come from the germline V gene. The CDR3 loop reads CASSPGRGGYREQFF. The CDR3 region has the DNA TGTGCCAGCTCACCAGGTCGGGGGGGATACAGAGAGCAGTTCTTC.

The chain is built from TRBV4-3 and TRBJ2-5; D is perhaps TRBD2 (5 bases). V lost 4 bases, J lost 0 bases, and 12 bases lay in between. CDR3 length equals 15 residues. The germline V gene encodes CDR1 LGHNA and CDR2 YSLEER. CDR3 DNA: TGCGCCAGCAGCCGTCTGAGCGGATACCAAGAGACCCAGTACTTC. The encoded protein is CASSRLSGYQETQYF.

This chain connects TRBV7-9 to TRBJ2-2; 7 bases align to TRBD2. The V and J ends lost 5 bases and 1 base, in that order; junction bases with no gene match: 10. In germline, CDR1 is SEHNR, CDR2 FQNEAQ (reference sequence). This CDR3 is 17 amino acids long. The CDR3 protein is CASSEIAGAWNTGELFF. CDR3 in DNA: TGTGCCAGCAGCGAGATAGCGGGCGCTTGGAACACCGGGGAGCTGTTTTTT.